The T cell receptor (beta chain) described here comes from a study of breast tumors, draining lymph nodes, adjacent tissues. Samples came from axillary lymph nodes draining the breast cancer. Comments on this clonotype: No antigen is known for it. The conserved phenylalanine or tryptophan normally closing the CDR3 is absent here, so this likely arose from a read error.

This CDR3 region has 12 residues. Germline CDR1 MNHEY, CDR2 SVGAGI. General study points: The lymph node origin of tumor T cells was framed as consistent with a hypothesis, not demonstrated. Data fit most tumor T cells coming from lymph node, expanding in tumor.

Via MiXCR, TCRdb re-called the multiplex PCR reads, giving one row per CDR3 protein. The table shows 250,000 or so distinct CDR3 sequences, with 30% occurring only once. V usage is TRBV6-5 and J usage is TRBJ2-2; D remains ambiguous. Sequencing was done on a sample of axillary lymph node tissue. This clonotype was sampled from a female donor with breast cancer. Some clones in this sample may be carry-over from other donors' samples. The CDR3 loop reads CASRIGTGELFL. CDR3 DNA: TGTGCCAGCAGGATAGGTACCGGTGAGCTGTTTCTT.